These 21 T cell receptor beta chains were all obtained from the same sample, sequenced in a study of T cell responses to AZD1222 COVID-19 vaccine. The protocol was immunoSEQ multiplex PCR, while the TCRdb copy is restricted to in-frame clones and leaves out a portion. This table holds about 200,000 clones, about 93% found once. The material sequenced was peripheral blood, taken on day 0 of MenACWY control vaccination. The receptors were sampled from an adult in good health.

In nucleotides, the CDR3 is TGTGCCAGCAGCCAAGAGAAGGGGAAGGGTGAAAAACTGTTTTTT. Amino acids: CASSQEKGKGEKLFF. The chain is built from TRBV14 and TRBJ1-4, with a weak D call TRBD1 (5 bases). Germline lookup yields CDR1 SGHDN and CDR2 FVKESK. This CDR3 is built from 15 residues. Trimming cost V 0 bases and J 7 bases, with 12 bases left between them.

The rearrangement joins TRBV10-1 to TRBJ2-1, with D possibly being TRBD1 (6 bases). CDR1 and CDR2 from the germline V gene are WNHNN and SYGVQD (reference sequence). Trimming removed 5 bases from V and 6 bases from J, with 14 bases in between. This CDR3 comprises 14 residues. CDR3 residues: CASSPGHPTNEQFF. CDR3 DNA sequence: TGCGCCAGCAGTCCGGGACACCCTACCAATGAGCAGTTCTTC.

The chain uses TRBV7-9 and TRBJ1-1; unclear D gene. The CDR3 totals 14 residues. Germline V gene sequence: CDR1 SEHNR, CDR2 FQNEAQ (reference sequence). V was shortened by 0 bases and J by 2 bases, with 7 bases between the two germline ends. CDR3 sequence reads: CASSLAEGNTEAFF. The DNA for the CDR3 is TGTGCCAGCAGCTTAGCGGAAGGAAACACTGAAGCTTTCTTT.

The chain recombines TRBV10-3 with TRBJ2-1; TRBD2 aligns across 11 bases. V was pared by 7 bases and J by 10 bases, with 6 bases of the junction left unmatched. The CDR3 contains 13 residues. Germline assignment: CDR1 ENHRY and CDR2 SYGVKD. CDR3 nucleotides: TGTGCCATCAATGTAGCGGGGGGGTCCGAGCAGTTCTTC. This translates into CAINVAGGSEQFF.

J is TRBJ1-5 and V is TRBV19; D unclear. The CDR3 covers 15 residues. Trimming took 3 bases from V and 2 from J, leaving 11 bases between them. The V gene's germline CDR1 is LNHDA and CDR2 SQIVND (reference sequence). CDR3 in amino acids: CASSMSEVGNQPQHF. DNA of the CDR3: TGTGCCAGTAGTATGTCGGAAGTCGGCAATCAGCCCCAGCATTTT.

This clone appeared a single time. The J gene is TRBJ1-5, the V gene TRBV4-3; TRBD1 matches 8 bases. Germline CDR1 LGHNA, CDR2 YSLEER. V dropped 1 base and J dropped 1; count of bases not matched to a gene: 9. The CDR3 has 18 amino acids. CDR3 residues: CASSQAPPRQGSNQPQHF. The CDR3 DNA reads TGCGCCAGCAGCCAAGCCCCCCCTCGACAGGGGAGCAATCAGCCCCAGCATTTT.

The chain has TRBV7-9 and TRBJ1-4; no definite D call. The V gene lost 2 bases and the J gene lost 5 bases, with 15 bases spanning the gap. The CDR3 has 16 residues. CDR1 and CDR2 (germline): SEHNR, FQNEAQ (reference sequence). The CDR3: CASSLSGYPPNEKLFF. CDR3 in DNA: TGTGCCAGCAGCTTATCCGGCTATCCGCCAAATGAAAAACTGTTTTTT.

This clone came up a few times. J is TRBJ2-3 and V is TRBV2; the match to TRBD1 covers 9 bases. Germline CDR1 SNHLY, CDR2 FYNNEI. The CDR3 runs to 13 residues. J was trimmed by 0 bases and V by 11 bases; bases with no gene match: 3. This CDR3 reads CAGGTGSTDTQYF. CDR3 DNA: TGTGCCGGAGGGACAGGGAGCACAGATACGCAGTATTTT.

The DNA for the CDR3 is TGTGCCAGCAGCCAAACCCTTAACTATGGCTACACCTTC. This sequence encodes CASSQTLNYGYTF. The chain is built from TRBV12-3 or TRBV12-4 and TRBJ1-2; D call uncertain. This CDR3 is built from 13 residues. Trimming shortened V by 6 bases and J by 1 base, and 9 bases separated the two germline ends.

CDR3 sequence (DNA): TGTGCCAGCAGCGGGACTAGCGGCTACACAGATACGCAGTATTTT. This gives the protein CASSGTSGYTDTQYF. The rearrangement links TRBV9 to TRBJ2-3; TRBD2 matches at 10 bases. Germline CDR1 SGDLS, CDR2 YYNGEE. The CDR3 has 15 residues. After removal of 3 bases from V and 2 bases from J, the junction contained 3 bases not matched to a gene.

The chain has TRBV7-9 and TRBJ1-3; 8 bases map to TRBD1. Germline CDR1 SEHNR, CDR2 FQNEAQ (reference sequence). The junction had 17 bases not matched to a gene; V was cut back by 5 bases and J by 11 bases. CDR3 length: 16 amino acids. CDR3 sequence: CASSGGRGPFYFAIYF. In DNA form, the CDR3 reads TGTGCCAGCAGCGGGGGCAGGGGGCCTTTTTATTTTGCCATATATTTT.

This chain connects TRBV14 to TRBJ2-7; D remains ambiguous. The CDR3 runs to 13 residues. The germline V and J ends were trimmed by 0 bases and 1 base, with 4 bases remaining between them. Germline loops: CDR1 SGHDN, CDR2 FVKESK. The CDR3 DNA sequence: TGTGCCAGCAGCCAAGATTTGTCCTACGAGCAGTACTTC. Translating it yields CASSQDLSYEQYF.

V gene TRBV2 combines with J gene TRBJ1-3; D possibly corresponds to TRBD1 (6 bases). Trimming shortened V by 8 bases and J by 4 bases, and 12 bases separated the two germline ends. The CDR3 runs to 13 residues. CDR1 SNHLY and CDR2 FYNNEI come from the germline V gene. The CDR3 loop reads CASGGQRGNTIYF. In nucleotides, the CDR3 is TGTGCCAGCGGGGGCCAGCGGGGAAACACCATATATTTT.

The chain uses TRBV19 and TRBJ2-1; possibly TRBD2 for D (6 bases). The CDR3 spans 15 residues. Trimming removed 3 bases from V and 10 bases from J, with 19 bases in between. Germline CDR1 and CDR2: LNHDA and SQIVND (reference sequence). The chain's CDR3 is CASSMTETREEEQFF. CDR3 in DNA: TGTGCCAGTAGTATGACCGAGACTAGGGAGGAGGAGCAGTTCTTC.

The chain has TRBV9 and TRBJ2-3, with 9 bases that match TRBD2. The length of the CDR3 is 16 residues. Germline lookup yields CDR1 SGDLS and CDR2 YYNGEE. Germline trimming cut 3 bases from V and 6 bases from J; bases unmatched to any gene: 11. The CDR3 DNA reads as TGTGCCAGCAGCGGGTCTCCGGGACTAGCATCCGATACGCAGTATTTT. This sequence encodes CASSGSPGLASDTQYF.

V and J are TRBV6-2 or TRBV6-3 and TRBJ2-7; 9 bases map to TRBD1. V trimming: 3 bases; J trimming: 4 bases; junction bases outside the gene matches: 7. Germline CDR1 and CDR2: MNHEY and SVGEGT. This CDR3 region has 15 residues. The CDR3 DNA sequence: TGTGCCAGCAGTTATCCCAGGACAGGGGTTTACGAGCAGTACTTC. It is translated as CASSYPRTGVYEQYF.

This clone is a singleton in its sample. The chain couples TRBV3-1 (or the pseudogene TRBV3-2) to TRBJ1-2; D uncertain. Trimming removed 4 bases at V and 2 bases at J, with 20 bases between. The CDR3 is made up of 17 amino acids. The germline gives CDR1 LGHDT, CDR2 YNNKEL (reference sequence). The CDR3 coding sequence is TGTGCCAGCAGCCCATACGTCGGGCCCCGAGTCAACTATGGCTACACCTTC. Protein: CASSPYVGPRVNYGYTF.

The CDR3 protein is CSVGWGSGNTIYF. The CDR3 region has the DNA TGCAGCGTTGGCTGGGGCTCTGGAAACACCATATATTTT. The chain combines TRBV29-1 with TRBJ1-3; D gene ambiguous. V shed 4 bases and J shed 0 bases, with 7 bases lying between them. This CDR3 is 13 amino acids long. CDR1 is SQVTM, CDR2 ANQGSEA, per germline.

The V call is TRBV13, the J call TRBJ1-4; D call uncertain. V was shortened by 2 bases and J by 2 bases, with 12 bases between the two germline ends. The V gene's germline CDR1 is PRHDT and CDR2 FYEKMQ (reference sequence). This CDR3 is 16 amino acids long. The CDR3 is CASSLYGAGTNEKLFF. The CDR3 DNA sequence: TGTGCCAGCAGCTTATATGGCGCGGGTACTAATGAAAAACTGTTTTTT.

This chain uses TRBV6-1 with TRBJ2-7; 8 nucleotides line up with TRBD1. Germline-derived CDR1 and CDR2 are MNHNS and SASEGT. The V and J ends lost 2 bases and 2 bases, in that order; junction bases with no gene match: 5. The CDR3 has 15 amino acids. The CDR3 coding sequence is TGTGCCAGCAGTGAACAGGGGGCGCGGACCTACGAGCAGTACTTC. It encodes CASSEQGARTYEQYF.

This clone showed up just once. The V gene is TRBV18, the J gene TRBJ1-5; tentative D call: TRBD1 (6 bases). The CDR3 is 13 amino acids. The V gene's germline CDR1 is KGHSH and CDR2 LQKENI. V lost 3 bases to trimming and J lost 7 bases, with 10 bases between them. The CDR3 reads CASSPGGGQPQHF. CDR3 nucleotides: TGTGCCAGCTCACCGGGTGGGGGCCAGCCCCAGCATTTT.